This is a list of T cell receptor beta chains from one sample in a study of post-analysis software for immune sequencing data. TCRdb analysed the PCR reads with MiXCR anew, one entry per CDR3 protein. Counted here are hundreds of thousands of distinct CDR3 sequences, less than 35% occurring once; the ten biggest clones make up more than 0.55%. Input material: blood. These receptors came from a girl aged 5 to 17 with multiple sclerosis. Both conserved end residues are part of each CDR3. Only part of the rows carry a size: once, few, many, or a class if the clone is expanded.

CASSLNGLGVTDTQYF TRBV5-1 few TRBJ2-3
CASSFPSVLYEQFF TRBV6-2/TRBV6-3 . TRBJ2-1
CSVEWDRGMDEQYF TRBV29-1 once TRBJ2-5
CASSFDRGKNNEQFF TRBV7-2 . TRBJ2-1
CASSPWGQGADQPQHF TRBV2 few TRBJ1-5
CASSTRAGQGDGYTF TRBV4-3 . TRBJ1-2
CSARDITGKAYNEQFF TRBV20-1 few TRBJ2-1
CASSSPRGYTF TRBV6-2/TRBV6-3 . TRBJ1-2
CGCGDLNTEAFF TRBV28 . TRBJ1-1
CASRETGVYEQYF TRBV28 few TRBJ2-7
CASSLGLGDIYGENTEAFF TRBV7-9 . TRBJ1-1
CASSDSGRGADTQYF TRBV6-4 many TRBJ2-3
CSASPGHRSSYEQYF TRBV20-1 few TRBJ2-7
CAGSQNRGYPEAFF TRBV4-3 . TRBJ1-1
CASSRQGDNEQFF TRBV6-2/TRBV6-3 . TRBJ2-1
CASSGDSYNEQFF TRBV12-3/TRBV12-4 many TRBJ2-1
CASSDSTSRKYNEQFF TRBV6-4 few TRBJ2-1